This TCR beta chain was observed in a study of blood T cell repertoires in COVID-19. Those enrolled in Seattle joined during active infection and were followed longitudinally afterward. Clones were sequenced by immunoSEQ multiplex PCR, and TCRdb holds only the in-frame ones, with some missing. The table has about 250,000 clones, about 91% seen once. With 1 base removed from V and 7 bases from J, the gap between germline ends came to 5 bases. The CDR3 contains 12 residues. CDR1 is LGHDT, CDR2 YNNKEL, per germline (reference sequence). The source is a woman aged 25-40 years with COVID-19, enrolled during active disease. V is TRBV3-1 (or the pseudogene TRBV3-2) and J is TRBJ1-5, with TRBD1 as a possible D gene (5 bases). Material: peripheral blood. The CDR3 nucleotides read TGTGCCAGCAGCCAAGGGGGCCAGCCCCAGCATTTT. It translates to CASSQGGQPQHF.